What follows are 21 T cell receptor beta chains derived from one specimen sequenced in a study of OX40 agonist ivuxolimab in advanced cancers. Clones were sequenced by immunoSEQ multiplex PCR, and TCRdb holds only the in-frame ones, with some missing. The profile shows more than 60,000 clones, roughly 80% of them singletons. Specimen: CD4+ or CD8+ T cells sorted from blood, collected in a trial of the OX40 agonist ivuxolimab. These receptors were taken from an adult with an advanced solid tumor such as melanoma, head and neck, liver or kidney cancer.

This clone was seen just once. The chain couples TRBV18 to TRBJ2-1; TRBD2 agrees at 7 bases. Trimming cost V 4 bases and J 0 bases; bases outside gene matches: 3. This CDR3 has 15 amino acids. CDR1 and CDR2 from the germline V gene are KGHSH and LQKENI. CDR3 residues: CASSQTSFSYNEQFF. As DNA, the CDR3 is TGTGCCAGCTCACAGACTAGCTTCTCCTACAATGAGCAGTTCTTC.

The rearrangement joins TRBV6-1 to TRBJ2-7; unclear D gene. Germline loops: CDR1 MNHNS, CDR2 SASEGT. This CDR3 contains 10 residues. Trimming cost V 7 bases and J 4 bases, with 5 bases left between them. As DNA, the CDR3 is TGTGCCAGCAACGTATACGAGCAGTACTTC. Residues: CASNVYEQYF.

The genes are TRBV6-6 and TRBJ1-2, with D unresolved. The V end was cut by 0 bases, the J end by 1 base, with 9 bases between. CDR3 length: 15 residues. Germline CDR1 is MNHNY and CDR2 is SVGAGI (reference sequence). This CDR3 is CASSYSSPYNYGYTF. The CDR3 DNA reads as TGTGCCAGCAGTTACTCGTCACCATATAACTATGGCTACACCTTC.

This clone was seen once. The rearrangement joins TRBV15 to TRBJ2-1; D remains ambiguous. Germline CDR1 and CDR2: LNHNV and YYDKDF (reference sequence). V lost 0 bases to trimming and J lost 4 bases, with 16 bases between them. The CDR3 is 17 amino acids. The CDR3 here is CATSRDSGATLYNEQFF. The CDR3 DNA reads TGTGCCACCAGCAGAGATAGTGGAGCGACTCTTTACAATGAGCAGTTCTTC. Supplemented by reference TRBV15 and TRBJ2-1, the full variable domain reads DAMVIQNPRYQVTQFGKPVTLSCSQTLNHNVMYWYQQKSSQAPKLLFHYYDKDFNNEADTPDNFQSRRPNTSFCFLDIRSPGLGDTAMYLCATSRDSGATLYNEQFFGPGTRLTVL.

The chain employs TRBV7-3 and TRBJ1-2; TRBD1 agrees at 7 bases. V dropped 4 bases and J dropped 9; count of bases not matched to a gene: 11. The germline V gene has CDR1 SGHTA and CDR2 FQGTGA. This CDR3 region has 14 residues. The CDR3 region is CASSYDRDSMSYTF. Here the CDR3 DNA reads TGTGCCAGCAGCTACGACCGGGACAGTATGAGCTACACCTTC.

The V and J genes are TRBV7-9 and TRBJ2-1, with 7 bases matching TRBD2. CDR1 and CDR2 (germline): SEHNR, FQNEAQ (reference sequence). V trimming: 1 base; J trimming: 5 bases; junction bases outside the gene matches: 8. The CDR3 length is 16 residues. CDR3 coding DNA: TGTGCCAGCAGCTTAGTCCGGGGGGTTACGGACAATGAGCAGTTCTTC. This encodes CASSLVRGVTDNEQFF.

The chain is built from TRBV7-8 and TRBJ1-3; D not resolved. There are 12 residues in the CDR3. CDR1 SGHVS and CDR2 FQNEAQ come from the germline V gene. Trimming removed 2 bases from V and 3 bases from J, with 2 bases in between. The CDR3 loop reads CASSLRGNTIYF. The CDR3, as DNA: TGTGCCAGCAGCTTACGTGGAAACACCATATATTTT.

V gene TRBV7-3 combines with J gene TRBJ2-2; 10 bases map to TRBD2. In germline, CDR1 is SGHTA, CDR2 FQGTGA. This CDR3 is 17 amino acids long. V was pared by 4 bases and J by 5 bases, with 10 bases of the junction left unmatched. The CDR3 bases are TGTGCCAGCAGCTCCCTCATGCTAGCGGGGGTGACCGGGGAGCTGTTTTTT. Protein: CASSSLMLAGVTGELFF.

This clone was detected a few times. The genes are TRBV7-3 and TRBJ2-3; 10 nucleotides match TRBD1. After removal of 4 bases from V and 14 bases from J, the junction contained 6 bases not matched to a gene. The CDR3 loop spans 12 amino acids. CDR1 and CDR2 (germline): SGHTA, FQGTGA. CDR3 DNA sequence: TGTGCCAGCAGCTCTGACAGGGGGCTGGTGTATTTT. Its protein product is CASSSDRGLVYF.

The chain joins TRBV6-6 to TRBJ1-1; D is ambiguous. The germline V gene has CDR1 MNHNY and CDR2 SVGAGI (reference sequence). The CDR3 extends over 11 amino acids. V lost 11 bases and J 1 base, leaving 8 bases between the germline ends. This CDR3 reads CACRRNTEAFF. The CDR3 DNA reads TGTGCCTGCCGACGGAACACTGAAGCTTTCTTT.

The chain has TRBV7-9 and TRBJ1-1; 7 bases match TRBD1. Germline loops: CDR1 SEHNR, CDR2 FQNEAQ (reference sequence). The ends lost 4 bases at V and 3 bases at J; junction bases unmatched: 11. CDR3 length equals 16 residues. Here the CDR3 reads CASSYPRGRGDTEAFF. Here the CDR3 DNA reads TGTGCCAGCAGCTACCCTAGGGGGCGCGGAGACACTGAAGCTTTCTTT.

In its sample, this clone was seen a few times. V is TRBV6-5 and J is TRBJ1-1; D is perhaps TRBD1 (6 bases). In germline, CDR1 is MNHEY, CDR2 SVGAGI. The CDR3 runs to 12 residues. The CDR3 here is CAVLEGGTEAFF. The CDR3 nucleotides are TGTGCGGTACTGGAAGGGGGCACTGAAGCTTTCTTT.

The chain couples TRBV30 to TRBJ2-7; D remains ambiguous. The germline V gene has CDR1 GTSNPN and CDR2 SVGIG (reference sequence). V was trimmed by 0 bases and J by 2 bases, leaving 8 bases between them. CDR3 length equals 13 residues. CDR3 bases: TGTGCCTGGAGTGTAGTGGAGCCCTACGAGCAGTACTTC. As protein: CAWSVVEPYEQYF.

A single count supports this clone. The rearrangement uses TRBV7-3 and TRBJ2-3; no definite D call. The length of the CDR3 is 13 residues. With 1 base removed from V and 5 bases from J, the gap between germline ends came to 7 bases. CDR1 is SGHTA and CDR2 is FQGTGA in the germline V gene. The CDR3 is CASSLNQEDTQYF. DNA for the CDR3: TGTGCCAGCAGCTTAAATCAGGAAGATACGCAGTATTTT.

This chain uses TRBV25-1 with TRBJ1-2; maybe TRBD1 (5 bases). Between the trimmed V and J ends, which lost 5 bases and 6 bases, there was a span of 13 bases. The V gene's germline CDR1 is MGHDK and CDR2 SYGVNS. This CDR3 spans 13 amino acids. In nucleotides, the CDR3 is TGTGCCAGCAGTAGGTCAGGGTTGGATGGCTACACCTTC. Translated, it gives CASSRSGLDGYTF.

The chain employs TRBV10-3 and TRBJ1-2; 7 bases are shared with TRBD1. The CDR3 totals 13 residues. The J segment lost 3 bases and the V segment lost 10 bases, leaving 8 bases of the junction unmatched. The germline CDR1 and CDR2 sequences are ENHRY and SYGVKD. The CDR3 DNA sequence: TGTGCCAGCGACCCGGGACAGTACTATGGCTACACCTTC. It specifies CASDPGQYYGYTF.

This clone was seen only once. The gene calls are TRBV5-1 and TRBJ1-5; perhaps TRBD1 as D (5 bases). The germline CDR1 and CDR2 sequences are SGHRS and YFSETQ. V shed 5 bases and J shed 6 bases, with 18 bases lying between them. This CDR3 has 15 amino acids. CDR3 in amino acids: CASSILGGESQPQHF. CDR3 DNA: TGCGCCAGCAGTATTCTCGGGGGTGAGAGTCAGCCCCAGCATTTT.

The chain employs TRBV27 and TRBJ2-3; TRBD1 might be the D (5 bases). Per germline, CDR1 MNHEY and CDR2 SMNVEV (reference sequence). This CDR3 is 15 amino acids long. V lost 5 bases and J 6 bases, leaving 18 bases between the germline ends. For the CDR3, the DNA is TGTGCCAGCAGTCGGTCCTCGGACACGTCGGATACGCAGTATTTT. As protein: CASSRSSDTSDTQYF.

CDR3 region: CASSPETDTQYF. CDR3 in DNA: TGCGCCAGCAGCCCTGAGACAGATACGCAGTATTTT. V and J are TRBV4-1 and TRBJ2-3, with D hard to call. Germline CDR1 reads MGHRA; CDR2 reads YSYEKL. The length of the CDR3 is 12 residues. Trimming shortened V by 4 bases and J by 3 bases, and 5 bases separated the two germline ends.

This sequence joins TRBV28 and TRBJ2-2; TRBD1 aligns across 9 bases. The CDR3 covers 14 residues. The junction had 8 bases not matched to a gene; V was cut back by 10 bases and J by 5 bases. Germline lookup yields CDR1 MDHEN and CDR2 SYDVKM. The CDR3 sequence: CATSAGQGTGELFF. The DNA of the CDR3 is TGTGCCACTTCAGCGGGACAGGGAACCGGGGAGCTGTTTTTT.

The V gene is TRBV15, the J gene TRBJ1-5, with 9 bases lining up with TRBD1. J was trimmed by 5 bases and V by 3 bases; bases with no gene match: 5. Germline V CDR1 and CDR2: LNHNV, YYDKDF (reference sequence). The CDR3 consists of 15 residues. Here the CDR3 reads CATSREQGADQPQHF. The CDR3 nucleotides read TGTGCCACCAGCAGGGAACAGGGGGCGGATCAGCCCCAGCATTTT. Looking up the rest from reference TRBV15 and TRBJ1-5 gives the full variable domain: DAMVIQNPRYQVTQFGKPVTLSCSQTLNHNVMYWYQQKSSQAPKLLFHYYDKDFNNEADTPDNFQSRRPNTSFCFLDIRSPGLGDTAMYLCATSREQGADQPQHFGDGTRLSIL.